The 24 T cell receptor beta chains reported below all come from one sample, sequenced in a study of neurological immune-mediated disorders. Via MiXCR, TCRdb re-called the 5' RACE reads, giving one row per CDR3 protein. This repertoire shows over 75,000 distinct CDR3 sequences, over 4.5% found once; its top ten account for roughly 7.9%. Sample time point: longitudinal time-point 2. Sequences were obtained from PBMCs. These receptors all come from a woman between 55 and 75 years old with multiple sclerosis.

This clonotype is labeled as hyperexpanded. This rearrangement joins TRBV5-1 to TRBJ1-2, with 7 nucleotides matching TRBD1. The CDR3 contains 13 residues. The V gene's germline CDR1 is SGHRS and CDR2 YFSETQ. V was clipped by 4 bases and J by 2 bases; unmatched bases: 2. The CDR3 DNA reads as TGCGCCAGCAGCCCGGACAGGAACTATGGCTACACCTTC. It yields the protein CASSPDRNYGYTF.

This clonotype has a count of ten or more. As DNA, the CDR3 is TGCAGTGCTAGAGATCGGGCAAGCTATGGCTACACCTTC. As protein: CSARDRASYGYTF. The chain combines TRBV20-1 with TRBJ1-2; D is undetermined. Germline CDR1 DFQATT, CDR2 SNEGSKA (reference sequence). The V and J ends lost 0 bases and 4 bases respectively, with 9 bases between them. The CDR3 has 13 residues.

This clonotype was detected many times. This chain uses TRBV5-1 with TRBJ2-3, with no clear D. The CDR3 has 15 amino acids. V was clipped by 0 bases and J by 2 bases, with 10 bases between them. CDR1 SGHRS and CDR2 YFSETQ come from the germline V gene. CDR3 amino acids: CASSLAYTATDTQYF. The CDR3 DNA follows: TGCGCCAGCAGCTTGGCTTACACAGCCACAGATACGCAGTATTTT.

The chain joins TRBV20-1 to TRBJ2-3, with 8 bases matching TRBD2. CDR1 and CDR2 from the germline V gene are DFQATT and SNEGSKA (reference sequence). This CDR3 spans 12 amino acids. J lost 14 bases, V lost 5 bases, and 12 bases had no gene match. The CDR3 spells CSAPRVAGIMYF. Written as DNA, the CDR3 is TGCAGTGCTCCCAGAGTAGCGGGGATTATGTATTTT.

This clonotype was seen repeatedly, ten times or more. The chain uses TRBV5-1 and TRBJ1-1, with D uncertain. Germline loops: CDR1 SGHRS, CDR2 YFSETQ. V lost 1 base and J 1 base, leaving 11 bases between the germline ends. This CDR3 spans 15 amino acids. CDR3: CASSLTRTSNTEAFF. DNA of the CDR3: TGCGCCAGCAGCTTGACCAGGACCTCGAACACTGAAGCTTTCTTT.

This clonotype was observed at least ten times. The chain joins TRBV18 to TRBJ1-4; TRBD1 agrees at 8 bases. Germline V gives CDR1 KGHSH, CDR2 LQKENI. Trimming removed 4 bases from V and 2 bases from J; junction bases left unmatched: 6. This CDR3 is built from 16 residues. CDR3: CASSHNRGSTNEKLFF. The CDR3 DNA follows: TGTGCCAGCTCACACAACAGGGGGTCCACTAATGAAAAACTGTTTTTT. The full variable domain, in which reference TRBV18 and TRBJ1-4 provide the parts outside the CDR3, is NAGVMQNPRHLVRRRGQEARLRCSPMKGHSHVYWYRQLPEEGLKFMVYLQKENIIDESGMPKERFSAEFPKEGPSILRIQQVVRGDSAAYFCASSHNRGSTNEKLFFGSGTQLSVL.

This clonotype was recorded at least ten times. The gene calls are TRBV3-1 and TRBJ2-5; maybe TRBD1 (7 bases). The V end was cut by 0 bases, the J end by 0 bases, with 17 bases between. CDR1 LGHDT and CDR2 YNNKEL come from the germline V gene (reference sequence). CDR3 length: 18 residues. CDR3 protein: CASSQDRGGGRYQETQYF. The CDR3 nucleotides are TGTGCCAGCAGCCAAGATCGAGGAGGGGGCAGGTACCAAGAGACCCAGTACTTC.

In this sample, this clonotype turned up many times. One junction end disagrees with the germline gene, perhaps due to a read error. Here the CDR3 reads CASREMTGALIF. In nucleotides, the CDR3 is TGTGCCAGCAGAGAGATGACAGGGGCTCTAATCTTC. The chain is built from TRBV7-6 and TRBJ2-5; 8 bases are shared with TRBD1. The CDR3 consists of 12 residues. Looked up from germline, CDR1 is SGHVS and CDR2 is FNYEAQ.

This clonotype was recorded at least ten times. The chain joins TRBV27 to TRBJ1-1, with D maybe TRBD1 (6 bases). From germline, CDR1 is MNHEY and CDR2 SMNVEV (reference sequence). CDR3 length equals 17 residues. Between the trimmed V and J ends, which lost 5 bases and 4 bases, there was a span of 23 bases. The CDR3 is CASSSRDIRTRSTEAFF. The DNA of the CDR3 is TGTGCCAGCAGTAGCCGGGACATCAGAACCCGGAGCACTGAAGCTTTCTTT.

The genes are TRBV27 and TRBJ2-3, with TRBD2 identical over 10 bases. Germline V gives CDR1 MNHEY, CDR2 SMNVEV (reference sequence). The CDR3 is 15 amino acids. Trimming removed 5 bases from V and 5 bases from J; junction bases left unmatched: 7. CDR3 DNA sequence: TGTGCCAGCAGTCCTGGACTAGCGGTACAAGATACGCAGTATTTT. It codes for CASSPGLAVQDTQYF.

This clonotype was observed at least ten times. The chain recombines TRBV5-1 with TRBJ1-3; D unclear. Between the trimmed V and J ends, which lost 4 bases and 0 bases, there was a span of 8 bases. In germline, CDR1 is SGHRS, CDR2 YFSETQ. This CDR3 region has 14 residues. The DNA of the CDR3 is TGCGCCAGCAGCGGCGGTGGCTCTGGAAACACCATATATTTT. Its translation: CASSGGGSGNTIYF.

This clonotype occurred many times. This chain links TRBV15 with TRBJ2-1; 8 positions agree with TRBD2. CDR1 and CDR2 from the germline V gene are LNHNV and YYDKDF (reference sequence). The trim removed 11 bases at V and 2 bases at J, leaving 5 bases unmatched. CDR3 length equals 13 residues. Here the CDR3 DNA reads TGTGCCTCGGGGGGGGGGCCCTACAATGAGCAGTTCTTC. Protein sequence: CASGGGPYNEQFF.

In its sample, this clonotype was seen many times. This chain uses TRBV11-1 with TRBJ1-3; no firm D call. The germline V gene encodes CDR1 SGHAT and CDR2 FQDESV (reference sequence). Trimming left V 5 bases short and J 4 bases short, with 9 bases between. CDR3 length equals 13 residues. This chain's CDR3 is CASSPPGGNTIYF. CDR3 in DNA: TGTGCCAGCAGCCCGCCCGGGGGAAACACCATATATTTT.

This clonotype was seen many times. This sequence joins TRBV6-6 and TRBJ1-3; D is undetermined. Germline V gene lookup returns CDR1 MNHNY and CDR2 SVGAGI (reference sequence). Trimming shortened V by 4 bases and J by 3 bases, and 4 bases separated the two germline ends. CDR3 length equals 12 residues. This CDR3 reads CASSSIGNTIYF. The DNA for the CDR3 is TGTGCCAGCAGTTCCATTGGAAACACCATATATTTT.

This clonotype was counted at least ten times. The chain combines TRBV10-3 with TRBJ1-4; possible D gene TRBD1, 5 bases. The CDR3 is 13 amino acids. Per the germline V gene, CDR1 is ENHRY and CDR2 is SYGVKD. Deletions cut 8 bases from V and 5 bases from J, with 12 bases between. The CDR3 nucleotides are TGTGCCATCTCTGAGGGGAGAAATGAAAAACTGTTTTTT. Translation: CAISEGRNEKLFF.

This clonotype was detected many times. The chain links TRBV12-3 or TRBV12-4 to TRBJ2-1; TRBD2 agrees at 8 bases. The V gene end was trimmed by 2 bases and the J gene end by 5 bases; junction bases not matched to a gene: 8. CDR3 length equals 16 residues. CDR3 residues: CASSLSRGGLHNEQFF. CDR3 sequence (DNA): TGTGCCAGCAGTTTATCACGCGGGGGGCTCCACAATGAGCAGTTCTTC.

This clonotype was seen repeatedly, ten times or more. The V and J genes are TRBV7-2 and TRBJ2-5; D unclear. CDR1 SGHTA and CDR2 FQGNSA come from the germline V gene. The CDR3 extends over 17 amino acids. V was trimmed by 3 bases and J by 2 bases, leaving 19 bases between them. Written as DNA, the CDR3 is TGTGCCAGCAGCTTCTCTTTCGGGCAGAACACACAAGAGACCCAGTACTTC. Residues: CASSFSFGQNTQETQYF.

This clonotype was counted ten times or more. The chain uses TRBV29-1 and TRBJ1-2, with 7 bases identical to TRBD1. V gave up 4 bases and J gave up 5 bases; unmatched junction bases: 7. The CDR3 runs 13 residues. Germline CDR1 SQVTM, CDR2 ANQGSEA. The CDR3 DNA is TGCAGCGTTGGGGCCGGGACAGCATATGGCTACACCTTC. It is translated as CSVGAGTAYGYTF. Drawing the rest from reference TRBV29-1 and TRBJ1-2, the complete variable domain is SAVISQKPSRDICQRGTSLTIQCQVDSQVTMMFWYRQQPGQSLTLIATANQGSEATYESGFVIDKFPISRPNLTFSTLTVSNMSPEDSSIYLCSVGAGTAYGYTFGSGTRLTVV.

This clonotype was seen at least ten times. This chain connects TRBV5-1 to TRBJ1-5; no clear D gene. This CDR3 has 15 residues. Per the germline V gene, CDR1 is SGHRS and CDR2 is YFSETQ. V was clipped by 0 bases and J by 1 base, with 8 bases between them. The CDR3 loop reads CASSLGLESNQPQHF. The CDR3, as DNA: TGCGCCAGCAGCTTGGGCCTCGAGAGCAATCAGCCCCAGCATTTT.

This clonotype was counted at least ten times. V gene TRBV6-6 combines with J gene TRBJ2-3; no clear D gene. The CDR3 totals 16 residues. V was pared by 6 bases and J by 0 bases, with 16 bases between. Germline CDR1 MNHNY, CDR2 SVGAGI (reference sequence). CDR3 nucleotide sequence: TGTGCCAGCAGACCGTCCGTGCTTACTAGCACAGATACGCAGTATTTT. Amino acids: CASRPSVLTSTDTQYF.

This clonotype came up many times. The rearrangement joins TRBV7-9 to TRBJ2-3, with D hard to call. Germline CDR1 and CDR2: SEHNR and FQNEAQ (reference sequence). This CDR3 is 14 amino acids long. Between the trimmed V and J ends, which lost 5 bases and 0 bases, there was a span of 9 bases. CDR3 sequence reads: CASSAYSSTDTQYF. The CDR3 DNA sequence: TGTGCCAGCAGCGCATACTCTAGCACAGATACGCAGTATTTT.

In its sample, this clonotype was seen many times. The chain employs TRBV9 and TRBJ2-7; D is undetermined. V lost 0 bases and J 3 bases, leaving 7 bases between the germline ends. The germline CDR1 and CDR2 sequences are SGDLS and YYNGEE. CDR3 length equals 13 residues. CDR3: CASSVDGDYEQYF. In DNA form, the CDR3 reads TGTGCCAGCAGCGTAGATGGGGACTACGAGCAGTACTTC.

In this sample, this clonotype is medium-sized (0.01 to 0.1%). This chain uses TRBV5-1 with TRBJ1-5; no clear D gene. V lost 0 bases, J lost 5 bases, and 9 bases lay in between. The CDR3 extends over 14 amino acids. Germline loops: CDR1 SGHRS, CDR2 YFSETQ. The CDR3 here is CASSLDASYQPQHF. The CDR3 nucleotides are TGCGCCAGCAGCTTGGATGCCAGCTATCAGCCCCAGCATTTT.

The chain joins TRBV4-2 to TRBJ2-1, with 8 bases aligning to TRBD1. The trim removed 1 base at V and 6 bases at J, leaving 8 bases unmatched. The CDR3 runs 16 residues. The germline V gene has CDR1 LGHNA and CDR2 YNFKEQ. The CDR3 spells CASSQVDRGGANEQFF. DNA for the CDR3: TGTGCCAGCAGCCAAGTTGACAGGGGAGGAGCCAATGAGCAGTTCTTC.